The following is a T cell receptor (beta chain) sequence with its context. Its antigen is not identified. V lost 4 bases to trimming and J lost 3 bases, with 4 bases between them. Germline CDR1 and CDR2: SGHTS and YDEGEE. This CDR3 comprises 11 residues. This entry belongs to a study of T cell responses to AZD1222 COVID-19 vaccine. As for the study in general: The study pooled second doses at about 4 or about 12 weeks.

Assay: immunoSEQ multiplex PCR; the TCRdb copy retains only in-frame clones and omits some. The table records nearly 110,000 clones, roughly nine tenths of them present only once. Whole-study results and caveats: Sampling that yielded the repertoires occurred only after the peak T cell response. Spike-specific TCRs gained breadth and depth after people received two AZD1222 doses.

The chain combines TRBV5-8 with TRBJ2-5; D not certain. The sample here was peripheral blood, taken on day 0 of AZD1222 vaccination. This receptor was obtained from an adult in good health. The CDR3 DNA reads TGTGCCAGCAGCCCAGAAGAGACCCAGTACTTC. This translates into CASSPEETQYF.